This T cell receptor beta chain emerged from a study of blood T cell repertoires in COVID-19. Study-wide context: From the United States, Italy and Spain came samples of acute and convalescent COVID-19. Nucleic acid was either cDNA or gDNA, and it came from T cells, B-cell-depleted T cells, or PBMCs.

The data were produced by immunoSEQ multiplex PCR, yet TCRdb's version contains in-frame clones alone and is incomplete. This sample has roughly 320,000 clones, with 85% to 90% found just once. Trimming removed 3 bases from V and 8 bases from J, with 13 bases in between. This CDR3 has 13 amino acids. CDR1 is SGHTA, CDR2 FQGTGA, per germline. This chain joins TRBV7-3 and TRBJ1-1, with D perhaps matching TRBD1 (5 bases). This receptor was taken from a woman in her 30s with COVID-19, enrolled during active disease. Input material: peripheral blood. CDR3 sequence (DNA): TGTGCCAGCAGCTTGTGGCAGGGCCAGGAAGCTTTCTTT. Its protein product is CASSLWQGQEAFF.